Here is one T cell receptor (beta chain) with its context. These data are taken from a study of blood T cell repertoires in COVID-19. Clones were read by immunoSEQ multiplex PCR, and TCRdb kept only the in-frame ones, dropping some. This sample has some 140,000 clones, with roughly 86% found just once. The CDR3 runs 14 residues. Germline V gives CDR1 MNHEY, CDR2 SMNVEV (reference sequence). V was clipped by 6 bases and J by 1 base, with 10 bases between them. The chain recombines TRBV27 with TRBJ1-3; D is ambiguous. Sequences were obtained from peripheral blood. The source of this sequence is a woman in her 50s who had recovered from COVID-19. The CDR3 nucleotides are TGTGCCAGCAGGGCAACCAGTTCTGGAAACACCATATATTTT. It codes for CASRATSSGNTIYF.